This TCR beta chain was sequenced for a study of T-cell memory formation after mild COVID-19. Background on the study: For the most part, TCR clusters were specific to one donor. Study results and caveats: Day 37-peaking second-wave clones had unconfirmed SARS-CoV-2 specificity.

The 5'RACE method, run with constant-segment primers, produced TCR alpha and TCR beta cDNA libraries (carrying sample barcodes and UMIs). MiXCR, run by TCRdb on the 5' RACE reads, gives a single entry per CDR3 protein. Among under 250,000 distinct CDR3 sequences, around 30% were seen once, and the ten largest hold more than 9.5%. This clonotype has only one observation. Its antigen is still unknown. The receptor was isolated from an adult woman who had mild COVID-19 (a few samples of this study predate the infection). Cell type and time point are not known. Input material: PBMCs or a T cell subset sorted from them (not recorded which).

Written as DNA, the CDR3 is TGTGCCAGCAGCTCCTTGTGGCGGCGAGAGACCCAGTACTTC. This gives the protein CASSSLWRRETQYF. The rearrangement links TRBV7-9 to TRBJ2-5; no definite D call. V was pared by 4 bases and J by 4 bases, with 13 bases between. Germline lookup yields CDR1 SEHNR and CDR2 FQNEAQ (reference sequence). The CDR3 runs to 14 residues. Complete variable domain (other parts from reference TRBV7-9 and TRBJ2-5): DTGVSQNPRHKITKRGQNVTFRCDPISEHNRLYWYRQTLGQGPEFLTYFQNEAQLEKSRLLSDRFSAERPKGSFSTLEIQRTEQGDSAMYLCASSSLWRRETQYFGPGTRLLVL.